Listed below are T cell receptor beta chains from one sample, sequenced in a study of Ad26.COV2.S vaccination and SARS-CoV-2 variants. Assay used: immunoSEQ multiplex PCR; TCRdb lists only in-frame clones, some missing. Of about 680,000 clones detected, roughly 90% appear once; the ten largest clones hold roughly 1.5%. This specimen consisted of peripheral blood, obtained in a trial of Ad26.COV2.S vaccine versus placebo. Every receptor here comes from a person aged 18-65 years who received the Ad26.COV2.S COVID-19 vaccine or a placebo. CDR3s include the opening cysteine and the closing phenylalanine or tryptophan. Fields, in order: V gene, clone size, J gene, D gene, CDR3 protein, CDR3 DNA. D genes are given only for firm matches. Clone size is not always given. Where it is, it says once, few, many or a class for expanded clones.

V gene: TRBV9; clone size: -; J gene: TRBJ2-7; D gene: TRBD1; CDR3 protein: CASSAAGTGSYEQYF; CDR3 DNA: TGTGCCAGCAGCGCGGCCGGGACAGGCTCCTACGAGCAGTACTTC
V gene: TRBV12-3/TRBV12-4; clone size: few; J gene: TRBJ2-7; D gene: -; CDR3 protein: CASSLLSYEQYF; CDR3 DNA: TGTGCCAGCAGTTTACTCAGTTACGAGCAGTACTTC
V gene: TRBV5-1; clone size: -; J gene: TRBJ1-6; D gene: -; CDR3 protein: CASSLFGRGESPLHF; CDR3 DNA: TGCGCCAGCAGCTTGTTCGGCAGGGGAGAATCACCCCTCCACTTT
V gene: TRBV20-1; clone size: few; J gene: TRBJ1-1; D gene: -; CDR3 protein: CSASPSSEAFF; CDR3 DNA: TGCAGTGCTAGTCCTTCGTCTGAAGCTTTCTTT
V gene: TRBV25-1; clone size: -; J gene: TRBJ2-1; D gene: -; CDR3 protein: CASSEIPGALYNEQFF; CDR3 DNA: TGTGCCAGCAGTGAAATCCCGGGGGCCCTTTACAATGAGCAGTTCTTC
V gene: TRBV4-2; clone size: -; J gene: TRBJ2-5; D gene: TRBD1; CDR3 protein: CASSQVSGGETQYF; CDR3 DNA: TGTGCCAGCAGCCAAGTGTCAGGGGGAGAGACCCAGTACTTC
V gene: TRBV9; clone size: -; J gene: TRBJ1-3; D gene: -; CDR3 protein: CASSSPPLSGNTIYF; CDR3 DNA: TGTGCCAGCTCTAGCCCTCCCCTCTCTGGAAACACCATATATTTT
V gene: TRBV5-8; clone size: -; J gene: TRBJ2-4; D gene: -; CDR3 protein: CASSFPPLAKNIQYF; CDR3 DNA: TGTGCCAGCAGCTTTCCGCCTTTAGCCAAAAACATTCAGTACTTC
V gene: TRBV7-2; clone size: -; J gene: TRBJ1-5; D gene: -; CDR3 protein: CASSLEAGEYQPQHF; CDR3 DNA: TGTGCCAGCAGCTTAGAGGCAGGGGAGTATCAGCCCCAGCATTTT
V gene: TRBV7-9; clone size: once; J gene: TRBJ2-2; D gene: TRBD1; CDR3 protein: CASSGTGYTGELFF; CDR3 DNA: TGTGCCAGCAGCGGGACAGGGTACACCGGGGAGCTGTTTTTT
V gene: TRBV19; clone size: -; J gene: TRBJ1-1; D gene: -; CDR3 protein: CASSIWGPNTEAFF; CDR3 DNA: TGTGCCAGTAGTATCTGGGGACCGAACACTGAAGCTTTCTTT
V gene: TRBV5-1; clone size: -; J gene: TRBJ2-7; D gene: TRBD2; CDR3 protein: CASSISGSTYEQYF; CDR3 DNA: TGCGCCAGCAGCATTAGCGGGAGTACCTACGAGCAGTACTTC
V gene: TRBV13; clone size: -; J gene: TRBJ1-4; D gene: -; CDR3 protein: CASSPRTGNSASTNEKLFF; CDR3 DNA: TGTGCCAGCAGCCCCCGGACGGGAAACTCAGCATCAACTAATGAAAAACTGTTTTTT
V gene: TRBV29-1; clone size: -; J gene: TRBJ1-1; D gene: -; CDR3 protein: CSVGSGRETEAFF; CDR3 DNA: TGCAGCGTTGGGTCGGGCAGGGAAACTGAAGCTTTCTTT
V gene: TRBV10-3; clone size: -; J gene: TRBJ2-3; D gene: TRBD2; CDR3 protein: CAISATSGGTDTQYF; CDR3 DNA: TGTGCCATCAGTGCGACTAGCGGGGGTACAGATACGCAGTATTTT
V gene: TRBV29-1; clone size: -; J gene: TRBJ2-3; D gene: -; CDR3 protein: CSTKGGRTDTQYF; CDR3 DNA: TGCAGCACCAAGGGGGGTCGCACAGATACGCAGTATTTT
V gene: TRBV2; clone size: -; J gene: TRBJ1-1; D gene: -; CDR3 protein: CASRYSWGGNTEAFF; CDR3 DNA: TGTGCCAGCAGGTACTCATGGGGCGGAAACACTGAAGCTTTCTTT
V gene: TRBV5-5; clone size: once; J gene: TRBJ2-7; D gene: TRBD1; CDR3 protein: CASSYGTTGGFYEQYF; CDR3 DNA: TGTGCCAGCAGCTATGGTACGACAGGGGGCTTCTACGAGCAGTACTTC
V gene: TRBV10-1; clone size: -; J gene: TRBJ2-7; D gene: -; CDR3 protein: CASSESFGIAYF; CDR3 DNA: TGCGCCAGCAGTGAGTCATTTGGGATTGCGTACTTC
V gene: TRBV5-6; clone size: -; J gene: TRBJ1-2; D gene: -; CDR3 protein: CASSRDRGYTF; CDR3 DNA: TGTGCCAGCAGCAGGGACCGGGGCTACACCTTC
V gene: TRBV7-9; clone size: -; J gene: TRBJ1-5; D gene: -; CDR3 protein: CASSLGKDQPQHF; CDR3 DNA: TGTGCCAGCAGCTTGGGGAAGGATCAGCCCCAGCATTTT
V gene: TRBV2; clone size: -; J gene: TRBJ2-7; D gene: TRBD2; CDR3 protein: CASSEVGGRSYEQYF; CDR3 DNA: TGTGCCAGCAGTGAGGTGGGAGGGCGGTCCTACGAGCAGTACTTC
V gene: TRBV15; clone size: -; J gene: TRBJ2-4; D gene: TRBD2; CDR3 protein: CATSRDTSRTSGTKNIQYF; CDR3 DNA: TGTGCCACCAGCAGAGATACGAGCCGGACTAGCGGTACCAAAAACATTCAGTACTTC
V gene: TRBV11-2; clone size: -; J gene: TRBJ1-5; D gene: -; CDR3 protein: CASSRDSYSNQPQHF; CDR3 DNA: TGTGCCAGCAGCCGCGACAGTTATAGCAATCAGCCCCAGCATTTT
V gene: TRBV9; clone size: -; J gene: TRBJ2-7; D gene: -; CDR3 protein: CASSGQGEQYF; CDR3 DNA: TGTGCCAGCAGCGGGCAGGGTGAGCAGTACTTC
V gene: TRBV5-5; clone size: -; J gene: TRBJ2-3; D gene: -; CDR3 protein: CASSLAIDTQYF; CDR3 DNA: TGTGCCAGCAGCTTGGCCATAGATACGCAGTATTTT
V gene: TRBV19; clone size: -; J gene: TRBJ1-5; D gene: -; CDR3 protein: CASSIMAGQGQPQHF; CDR3 DNA: TGTGCCAGTAGTATTATGGCAGGGCAGGGTCAGCCCCAGCATTTT
V gene: TRBV9; clone size: -; J gene: TRBJ2-2; D gene: TRBD1; CDR3 protein: CASKRTGNTGELFF; CDR3 DNA: TGTGCCAGCAAGAGGACAGGAAACACCGGGGAGCTGTTTTTT
V gene: TRBV30; clone size: -; J gene: TRBJ1-2; D gene: -; CDR3 protein: CAWSLGNYGYTF; CDR3 DNA: TGTGCCTGGAGTCTGGGGAACTATGGCTACACCTTC
V gene: TRBV7-3; clone size: -; J gene: TRBJ2-6; D gene: TRBD1; CDR3 protein: CASSFLGQSSSGANVLTF; CDR3 DNA: TGTGCCAGCAGCTTCCTGGGACAGTCGAGCTCTGGGGCCAACGTCCTGACTTTC
V gene: TRBV20-1; clone size: -; J gene: TRBJ2-7; D gene: -; CDR3 protein: CIAGSQYEQYF; CDR3 DNA: TGCATTGCGGGGAGTCAATACGAGCAGTACTTC
V gene: TRBV19; clone size: few; J gene: TRBJ1-1; D gene: -; CDR3 protein: CASSTENRYTEAFF; CDR3 DNA: TGTGCCAGTAGCACCGAAAACAGATACACTGAAGCTTTCTTT
V gene: TRBV11-2; clone size: -; J gene: TRBJ2-7; D gene: TRBD2; CDR3 protein: CASSLSSGSYEQYF; CDR3 DNA: TGTGCCAGCAGCTTGTCTAGCGGGAGCTACGAGCAGTACTTC
V gene: TRBV30; clone size: -; J gene: TRBJ2-2; D gene: TRBD1; CDR3 protein: CAWSSQGASGELFF; CDR3 DNA: TGTGCCTGGAGTTCACAGGGGGCTTCCGGGGAGCTGTTTTTT
V gene: TRBV5-5; clone size: -; J gene: TRBJ2-5; D gene: TRBD2; CDR3 protein: CASSLALAGGAQGTQYF; CDR3 DNA: TGTGCCAGCAGCTTGGCCCTAGCGGGAGGCGCCCAAGGAACCCAGTACTTC
V gene: TRBV25-1; clone size: -; J gene: TRBJ1-6; D gene: TRBD1; CDR3 protein: CASSERTGEGNSPLHF; CDR3 DNA: TGTGCCAGCAGTGAAAGGACAGGGGAGGGTAATTCACCCCTCCACTTT
V gene: TRBV10-1; clone size: -; J gene: TRBJ2-2; D gene: -; CDR3 protein: CASSGPNTGELFF; CDR3 DNA: TGCGCCAGCAGCGGTCCGAACACCGGGGAGCTGTTTTTT
V gene: TRBV5-4; clone size: -; J gene: TRBJ2-7; D gene: TRBD2; CDR3 protein: CASSRGGRIEEQYF; CDR3 DNA: TGTGCCAGCAGCCGGGGGGGGAGGATCGAAGAGCAGTACTTC
V gene: TRBV9; clone size: -; J gene: TRBJ2-2; D gene: -; CDR3 protein: CASSVGGTYTGELFF; CDR3 DNA: TGTGCCAGCAGCGTAGGTGGGACTTACACCGGGGAGCTGTTTTTT
V gene: TRBV19; clone size: -; J gene: TRBJ1-6; D gene: -; CDR3 protein: CASTARAYNSPLHF; CDR3 DNA: TGTGCCAGTACGGCACGTGCATATAATTCACCCCTCCACTTT
V gene: TRBV30; clone size: -; J gene: TRBJ1-6; D gene: TRBD1; CDR3 protein: CAWSSFRDRGRRNNSPLHF; CDR3 DNA: TGTGCCTGGAGCTCCTTCCGGGACAGGGGGCGCAGGAATAATTCACCCCTCCACTTT
V gene: TRBV7-2; clone size: -; J gene: TRBJ2-3; D gene: -; CDR3 protein: CASSFLARETDTQYF; CDR3 DNA: TGTGCCAGCAGCTTTCTAGCGAGGGAGACGGATACGCAGTATTTT
V gene: TRBV5-1; clone size: -; J gene: TRBJ2-7; D gene: -; CDR3 protein: CASSFAPQGSYEQYF; CDR3 DNA: TGCGCCAGCAGCTTTGCTCCACAGGGTTCATACGAGCAGTACTTC
V gene: TRBV4-2; clone size: once; J gene: TRBJ1-5; D gene: -; CDR3 protein: CASSPTGDQPQHF; CDR3 DNA: TGTGCCAGCAGCCCGACGGGGGATCAGCCCCAGCATTTT
V gene: TRBV6-2/TRBV6-3; clone size: few; J gene: TRBJ2-1; D gene: -; CDR3 protein: CASSPAGTFSYNEQFF; CDR3 DNA: TGTGCCAGCAGCCCCGCTGGGACCTTCTCCTACAATGAGCAGTTCTTC
V gene: TRBV19; clone size: -; J gene: TRBJ2-5; D gene: -; CDR3 protein: CASSMGETQYF; CDR3 DNA: TGTGCCAGTAGTATGGGAGAGACCCAGTACTTC
V gene: TRBV7-2; clone size: once; J gene: TRBJ2-2; D gene: -; CDR3 protein: CASSLDSTNRGLVELFF; CDR3 DNA: TGTGCCAGCAGCTTAGACAGCACGAATCGGGGATTGGTGGAGCTGTTTTTT
V gene: TRBV4-1; clone size: -; J gene: TRBJ2-5; D gene: -; CDR3 protein: CASSQEVRETQYF; CDR3 DNA: TGCGCCAGCAGCCAAGAGGTTCGAGAGACCCAGTACTTC
V gene: TRBV7-8; clone size: -; J gene: TRBJ1-4; D gene: -; CDR3 protein: CASSSNRRDRNEKLFF; CDR3 DNA: TGTGCCAGCAGCTCAAATCGCCGGGACCGAAATGAAAAACTGTTTTTT
V gene: TRBV3-1/TRBV3-2; clone size: -; J gene: TRBJ1-1; D gene: TRBD1; CDR3 protein: CASSRQGETEAFF; CDR3 DNA: TGTGCCAGCAGCCGACAGGGTGAAACTGAAGCTTTCTTT
V gene: TRBV18; clone size: -; J gene: TRBJ2-5; D gene: -; CDR3 protein: CASSPPGLETQYF; CDR3 DNA: TGTGCCAGCTCACCCCCAGGGTTGGAGACCCAGTACTTC
V gene: TRBV12-5; clone size: -; J gene: TRBJ2-3; D gene: -; CDR3 protein: CASGAGDSTDTQYF; CDR3 DNA: TGTGCTAGTGGAGCCGGGGACAGCACAGATACGCAGTATTTT
V gene: TRBV19; clone size: -; J gene: TRBJ2-2; D gene: -; CDR3 protein: CASSLTGELFF; CDR3 DNA: TGTGCCAGTTCCCTAACCGGGGAGCTGTTTTTT